Listed here is a single T cell receptor (beta chain). As yet, its antigen is unknown. CDR1 is LNHNV, CDR2 YYDKDF, per germline (reference sequence). The CDR3 runs 15 residues. Trimming left V 2 bases short and J 9 bases short, with 17 bases between. This sample is drawn from a study of beta chain features in type 1 diabetes. Findings of the study overall: The study found moderately but significantly shorter TCRB CDR3s in all four CD4+ subsets of Type 1 diabetes patients.

cDNA synthesis used the whole RNA isolate, giving expressed TCRB sequences. TCRdb's copy holds only in-frame clones and misses some; the assay was immunoSEQ multiplex PCR. The table includes 150,000 or so clones, around 8.3% detected once. The sequence derives from a woman between 18 and 29 years old with type 1 diabetes. V is TRBV15 and J is TRBJ2-1, with D possibly matching TRBD2 (5 bases). The sample consisted of central memory CD4+ T cells from blood. CDR3: CATSRTRNMEREQFF. The CDR3 DNA reads as TGTGCCACCAGCAGAACTAGGAACATGGAGCGTGAGCAGTTCTTC.